This T cell receptor beta chain was sequenced in a study of T cell repertoires in cytomegalovirus infection. Background on the study: Public TCR beta signature analysis indicated the presence of both CMV infection and matching HLA type. Study-level findings and limits: The ex vivo response was dominated by HLA-C-restricted CMV-specific TCR beta clonotypes. Cumulated frequencies of public TCR beta families served to identify carriers of CMV plus the relevant HLA.

CDR1 and CDR2 from the germline V gene are SQVTM and ANQGSEA. The CDR3 spans 14 residues. V dropped 5 bases and J dropped 4 bases, with 15 bases sitting between them. TCRdb itself ran the reads through MiXCR, one entry per CDR3 protein. The sample yields a few hundred thousand distinct CDR3 sequences, approximately 9% seen once. Details on this clonotype: Its cognate antigen is unknown.

The TCR was taken from a human donor in good health (CMV status not recorded). Some clones in this sample may be carry-over from other donors' samples. V usage is TRBV29-1 and J usage is TRBJ1-3, with a tentative D call TRBD1 (6 bases). Sequenced sample: PBMCs. The CDR3 DNA is TGCAGCGTTCGCCCCGGGCAGGGGGGAAACACCATATATTTT. Amino acid sequence: CSVRPGQGGNTIYF.